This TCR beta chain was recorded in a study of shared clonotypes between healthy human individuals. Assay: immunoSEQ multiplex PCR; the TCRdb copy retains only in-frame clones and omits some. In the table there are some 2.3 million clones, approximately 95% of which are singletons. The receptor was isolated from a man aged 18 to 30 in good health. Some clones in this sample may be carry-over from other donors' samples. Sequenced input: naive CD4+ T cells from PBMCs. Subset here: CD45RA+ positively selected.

In nucleotides, the CDR3 is TGTGCCAGCAGCCCAGGGGGCGGGACAAACTATGGCTACACCTTC. Translation gives CASSPGGGTNYGYTF. The rearrangement uses TRBV9 and TRBJ1-2; the match to TRBD1 covers 8 bases. Germline assignment: CDR1 SGDLS and CDR2 YYNGEE. V shed 4 bases and J 2 bases; nucleotides not matched to a gene: 7. The CDR3 has 15 amino acids.